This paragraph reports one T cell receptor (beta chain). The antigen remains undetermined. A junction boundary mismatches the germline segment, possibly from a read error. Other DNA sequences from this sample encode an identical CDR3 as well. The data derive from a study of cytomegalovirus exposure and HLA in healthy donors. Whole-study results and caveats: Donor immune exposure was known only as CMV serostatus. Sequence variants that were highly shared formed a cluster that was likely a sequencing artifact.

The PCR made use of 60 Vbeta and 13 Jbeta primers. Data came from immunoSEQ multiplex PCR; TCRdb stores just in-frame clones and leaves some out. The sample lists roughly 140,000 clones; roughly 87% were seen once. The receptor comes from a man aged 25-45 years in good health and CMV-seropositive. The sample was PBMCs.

CDR3: CASSFGAGGSYEQYF. CDR3 sequence (DNA): TGTGCTAGCAGCTTTGGGGCCGGAGGGTCCTACGAGCAGTACTTC. J is TRBJ2-7 and V is TRBV7-9, with D possibly matching TRBD2 (6 bases). Germline V lookup: CDR1 SEHNR, CDR2 FQNEAQ (reference sequence). This CDR3 is built from 15 residues.